The clone carrying this T cell receptor beta chain appeared a single time. Only in-frame clones appear in the TCRdb table, and some are missing; sequencing was by immunoSEQ multiplex PCR. In the table there are about 510,000 clones, 95% to 97% of which are singletons. The data belong to a study of shared clonotypes between healthy human individuals. Germline values: CDR1 SGHAT, CDR2 FQNNGV. J was trimmed by 6 bases and V by 6 bases; bases with no gene match: 11. This CDR3 region has 15 residues. The chain is built from TRBV11-2 and TRBJ2-7, with TRBD1 matching 10 bases. This receptor was identified in a woman aged 30 to 39 in good health. Sequencing was carried out using naive CD4+ T cells sorted from blood. Subset: CD45RA+ positively selected. The CDR3 is CASRTNGQGVGEQYF. The CDR3, as DNA: TGTGCCAGCAGAACTAACGGACAGGGGGTTGGCGAGCAGTACTTC.